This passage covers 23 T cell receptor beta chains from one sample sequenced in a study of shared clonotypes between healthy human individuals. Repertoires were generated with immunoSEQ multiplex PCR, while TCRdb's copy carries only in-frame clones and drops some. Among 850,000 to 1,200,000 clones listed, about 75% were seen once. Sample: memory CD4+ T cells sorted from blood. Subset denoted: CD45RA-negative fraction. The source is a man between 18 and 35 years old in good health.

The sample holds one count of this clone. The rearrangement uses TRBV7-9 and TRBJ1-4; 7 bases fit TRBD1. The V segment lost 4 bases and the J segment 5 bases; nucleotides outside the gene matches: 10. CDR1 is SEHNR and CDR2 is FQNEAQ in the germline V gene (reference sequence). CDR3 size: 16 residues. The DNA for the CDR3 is TGTGCCAGCAGCTCCTTCCTGACAGGGACGAATGAAAAACTGTTTTTT. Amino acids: CASSSFLTGTNEKLFF.

The CDR3 here is CASSQYPLGLADSYEQYF. CDR3 bases: TGCGCCAGCAGCCAATACCCGCTGGGACTAGCGGACTCCTACGAGCAGTACTTC. V usage is TRBV4-3 and J usage is TRBJ2-7; 11 nucleotides agree with TRBD2. Germline-derived CDR1 and CDR2 are LGHNA and YSLEER. This CDR3 has 18 amino acids. V lost 2 bases and J lost 0; bases outside the gene matches: 9.

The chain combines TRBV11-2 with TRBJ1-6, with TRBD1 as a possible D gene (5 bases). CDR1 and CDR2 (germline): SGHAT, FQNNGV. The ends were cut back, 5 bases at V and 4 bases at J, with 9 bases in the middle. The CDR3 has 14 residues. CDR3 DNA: TGTGCCAGCAGCCCGGGACGGTATAATTCACCCCTCCACTTT. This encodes CASSPGRYNSPLHF.

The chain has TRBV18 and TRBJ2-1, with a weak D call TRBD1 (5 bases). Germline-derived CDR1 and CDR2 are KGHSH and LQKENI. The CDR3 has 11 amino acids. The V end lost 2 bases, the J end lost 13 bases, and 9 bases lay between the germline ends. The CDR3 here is CASSPGQGQFF. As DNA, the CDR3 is TGTGCCAGCTCACCAGGGCAGGGTCAGTTCTTC.

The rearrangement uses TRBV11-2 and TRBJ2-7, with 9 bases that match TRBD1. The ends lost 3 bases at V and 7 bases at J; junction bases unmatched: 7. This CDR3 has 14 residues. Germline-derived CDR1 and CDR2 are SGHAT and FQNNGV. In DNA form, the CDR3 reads TGTGCCAGCAGCTTGGGGACAGGGCTGGGGGAGCAGTACTTC. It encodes CASSLGTGLGEQYF.

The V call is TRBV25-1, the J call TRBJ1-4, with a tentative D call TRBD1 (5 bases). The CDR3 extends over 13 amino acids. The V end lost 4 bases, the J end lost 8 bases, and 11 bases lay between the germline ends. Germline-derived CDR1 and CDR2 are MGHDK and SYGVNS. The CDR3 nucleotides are TGTGCCAGCAGTGGGGGCGGTAGCGAAAAACTGTTTTTT. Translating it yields CASSGGGSEKLFF.

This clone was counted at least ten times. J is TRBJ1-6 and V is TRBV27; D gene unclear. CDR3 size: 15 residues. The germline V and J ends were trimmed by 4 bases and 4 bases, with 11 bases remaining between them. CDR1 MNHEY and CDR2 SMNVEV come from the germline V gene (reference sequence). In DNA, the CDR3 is TGTGCCAGCAGTTCCCAAGGTGGTTATAATTCACCCCTCCACTTT. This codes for CASSSQGGYNSPLHF.

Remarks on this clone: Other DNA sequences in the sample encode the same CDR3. CDR3 nucleotide sequence: TGTGCCAGCACCCCGGGGGGGCCCAACTATGGCTACACCTTC. Its translation is CASTPGGPNYGYTF. The V and J genes are TRBV28 and TRBJ1-2, with D possibly being TRBD1 (6 bases). The CDR3 has 14 amino acids. Per germline, CDR1 MDHEN and CDR2 SYDVKM. Trimming stripped 7 bases from V and 2 bases from J, with 14 bases between.

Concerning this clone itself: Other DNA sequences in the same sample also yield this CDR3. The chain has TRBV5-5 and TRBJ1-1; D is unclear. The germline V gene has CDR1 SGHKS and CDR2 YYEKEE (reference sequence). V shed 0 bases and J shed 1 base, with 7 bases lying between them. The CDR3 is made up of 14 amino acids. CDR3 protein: CASSLAGGNTEAFF. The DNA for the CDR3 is TGTGCCAGCAGCTTGGCAGGAGGGAACACTGAAGCTTTCTTT.

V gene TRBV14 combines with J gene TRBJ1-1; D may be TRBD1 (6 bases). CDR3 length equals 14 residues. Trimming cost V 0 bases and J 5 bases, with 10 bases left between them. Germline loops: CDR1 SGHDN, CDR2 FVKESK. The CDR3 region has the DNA TGTGCCAGCAGCCAAGAGTGGAGGGGGACTGAAGCTTTCTTT. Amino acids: CASSQEWRGTEAFF.

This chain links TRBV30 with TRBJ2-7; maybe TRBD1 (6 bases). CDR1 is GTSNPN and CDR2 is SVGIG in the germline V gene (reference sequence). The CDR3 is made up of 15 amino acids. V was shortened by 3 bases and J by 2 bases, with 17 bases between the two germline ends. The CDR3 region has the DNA TGTGCCTGGAGCGACCCACCCAGGGGCGCCTACGAGCAGTACTTC. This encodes CAWSDPPRGAYEQYF. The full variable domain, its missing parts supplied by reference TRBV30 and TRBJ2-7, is SQTIHQWPATLVQPVGSPLSLECTVEGTSNPNLYWYRQAAGRGLQLLFYSVGIGQISSEVPQNLSASRPQDRQFILSSKKLLLSDSGFYLCAWSDPPRGAYEQYFGPGTRLTVT.

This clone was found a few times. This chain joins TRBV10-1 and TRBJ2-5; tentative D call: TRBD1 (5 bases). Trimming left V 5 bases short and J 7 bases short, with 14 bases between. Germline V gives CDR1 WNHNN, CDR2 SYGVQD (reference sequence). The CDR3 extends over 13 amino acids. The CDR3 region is CASSQQASGTQYF. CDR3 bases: TGCGCCAGCAGTCAACAGGCTTCCGGGACCCAGTACTTC.

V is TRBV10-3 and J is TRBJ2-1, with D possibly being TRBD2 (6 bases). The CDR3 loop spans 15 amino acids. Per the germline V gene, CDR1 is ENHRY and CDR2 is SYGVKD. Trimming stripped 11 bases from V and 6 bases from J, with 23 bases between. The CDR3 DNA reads TGTGCCGCCGCGGGGCGGGGTGGTCCAAGCAATGAGCAGTTCTTC. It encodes CAAAGRGGPSNEQFF.

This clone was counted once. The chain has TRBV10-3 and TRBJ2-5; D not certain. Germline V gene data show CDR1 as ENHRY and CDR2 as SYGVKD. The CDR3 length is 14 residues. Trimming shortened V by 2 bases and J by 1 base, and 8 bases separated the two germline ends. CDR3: CAISEALGQETQYF. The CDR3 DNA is TGTGCCATCAGTGAGGCCCTAGGCCAAGAGACCCAGTACTTC.

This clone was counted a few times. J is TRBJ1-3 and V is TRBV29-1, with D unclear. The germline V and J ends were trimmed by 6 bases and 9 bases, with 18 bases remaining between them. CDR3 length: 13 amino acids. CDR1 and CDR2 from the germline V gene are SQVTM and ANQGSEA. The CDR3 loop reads CSVSDLGGSTIYF. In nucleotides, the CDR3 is TGCAGCGTCTCTGACCTGGGAGGGAGCACCATATATTTT.

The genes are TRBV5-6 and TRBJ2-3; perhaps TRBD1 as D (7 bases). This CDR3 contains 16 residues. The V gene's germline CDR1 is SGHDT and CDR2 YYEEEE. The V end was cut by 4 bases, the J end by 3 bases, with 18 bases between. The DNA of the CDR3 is TGTGCCAGCAGCCAATCGACAGGGAGGTTGACAGATACGCAGTATTTT. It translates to CASSQSTGRLTDTQYF.

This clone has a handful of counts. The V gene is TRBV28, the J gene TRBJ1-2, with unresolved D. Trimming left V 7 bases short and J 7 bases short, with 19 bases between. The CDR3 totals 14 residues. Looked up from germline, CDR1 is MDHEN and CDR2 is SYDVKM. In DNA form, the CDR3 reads TGTGCCAGCACCGAATGGCAGACTACCGGTGGCTACACCTTC. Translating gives CASTEWQTTGGYTF.

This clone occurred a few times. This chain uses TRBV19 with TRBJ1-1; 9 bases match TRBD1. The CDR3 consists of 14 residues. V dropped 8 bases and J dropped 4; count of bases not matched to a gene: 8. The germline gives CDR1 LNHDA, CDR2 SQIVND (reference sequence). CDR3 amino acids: CASRNRGQVTEAFF. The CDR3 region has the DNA TGTGCCAGTCGAAACAGGGGGCAGGTCACTGAAGCTTTCTTT.

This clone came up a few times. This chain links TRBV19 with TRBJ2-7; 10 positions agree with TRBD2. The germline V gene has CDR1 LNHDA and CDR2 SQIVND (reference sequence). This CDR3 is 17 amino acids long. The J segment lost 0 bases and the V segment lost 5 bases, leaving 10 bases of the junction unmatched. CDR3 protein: CASSEAGTSARSYEQYF. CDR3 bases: TGTGCCAGTAGTGAGGCCGGGACTAGCGCCCGCTCCTACGAGCAGTACTTC.

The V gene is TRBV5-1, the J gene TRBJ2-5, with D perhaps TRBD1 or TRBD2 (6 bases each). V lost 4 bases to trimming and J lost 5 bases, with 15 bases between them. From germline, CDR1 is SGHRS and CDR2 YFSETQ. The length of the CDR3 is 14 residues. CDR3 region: CASSKGGGRETQYF. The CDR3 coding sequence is TGCGCCAGCAGCAAAGGAGGGGGGAGGGAGACCCAGTACTTC. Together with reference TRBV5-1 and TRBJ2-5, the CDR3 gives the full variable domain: KAGVTQTPRYLIKTRGQQVTLSCSPISGHRSVSWYQQTPGQGLQFLFEYFSETQRNKGNFPGRFSGRQFSNSRSEMNVSTLELGDSALYLCASSKGGGRETQYFGPGTRLLVL.

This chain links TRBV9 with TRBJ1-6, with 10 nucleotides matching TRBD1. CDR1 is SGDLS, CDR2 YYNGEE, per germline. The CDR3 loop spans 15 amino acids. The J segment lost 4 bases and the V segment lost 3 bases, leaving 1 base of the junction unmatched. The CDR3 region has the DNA TGTGCCAGCAGCGCGGGACAGGGGTATAATTCACCCCTCCACTTT. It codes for CASSAGQGYNSPLHF.

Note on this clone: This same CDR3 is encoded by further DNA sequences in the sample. CDR3 coding DNA: TGTGCCTGGAGTCGAGGTGGGCTATACAATGAGCAGTTCTTC. Its translation is CAWSRGGLYNEQFF. The V call is TRBV30, the J call TRBJ2-1; D gene ambiguous. The CDR3 extends over 14 amino acids. CDR1 GTSNPN and CDR2 SVGIG come from the germline V gene (reference sequence). V lost 2 bases and J lost 4, with 12 bases in between. Based on the CDR3 plus reference TRBV30 and TRBJ2-1, the full variable domain is SQTIHQWPATLVQPVGSPLSLECTVEGTSNPNLYWYRQAAGRGLQLLFYSVGIGQISSEVPQNLSASRPQDRQFILSSKKLLLSDSGFYLCAWSRGGLYNEQFFGPGTRLTVL.

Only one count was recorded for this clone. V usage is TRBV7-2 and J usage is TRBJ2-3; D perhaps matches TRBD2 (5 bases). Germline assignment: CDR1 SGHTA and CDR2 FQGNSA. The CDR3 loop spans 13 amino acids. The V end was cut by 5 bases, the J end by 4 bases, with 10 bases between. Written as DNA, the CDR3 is TGTGCCAGCAGCAGCCAGAGGGCAGATACGCAGTATTTT. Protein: CASSSQRADTQYF.